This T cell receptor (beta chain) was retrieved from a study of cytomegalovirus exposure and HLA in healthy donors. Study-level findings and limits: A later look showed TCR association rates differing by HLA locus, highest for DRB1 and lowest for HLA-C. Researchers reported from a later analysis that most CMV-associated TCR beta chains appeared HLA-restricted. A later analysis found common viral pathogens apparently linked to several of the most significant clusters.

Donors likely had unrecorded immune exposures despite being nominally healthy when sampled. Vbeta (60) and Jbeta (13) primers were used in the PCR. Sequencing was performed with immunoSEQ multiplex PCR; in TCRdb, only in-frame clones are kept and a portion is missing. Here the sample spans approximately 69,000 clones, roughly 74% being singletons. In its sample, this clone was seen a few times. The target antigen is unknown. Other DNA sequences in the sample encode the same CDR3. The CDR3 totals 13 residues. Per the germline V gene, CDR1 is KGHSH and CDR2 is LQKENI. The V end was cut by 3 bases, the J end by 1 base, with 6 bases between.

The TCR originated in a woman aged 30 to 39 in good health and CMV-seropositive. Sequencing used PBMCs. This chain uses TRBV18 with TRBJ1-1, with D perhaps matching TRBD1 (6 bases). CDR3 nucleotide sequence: TGTGCCAGCTCACCGGGACAGAACACTGAAGCTTTCTTT. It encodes CASSPGQNTEAFF.